A selection of T cell receptor beta chains follows, all from one sample in a study of T cell responses to AZD1222 COVID-19 vaccine. Measured with immunoSEQ multiplex PCR; TCRdb has only the in-frame clones, and not every one. The sample carries about 94,000 clones, nearly 90% recorded once. Sequenced material: peripheral blood, taken on day 0 of AZD1222 vaccination. These receptors were obtained from an adult in good health. Both conserved end residues are part of each CDR3. A D gene is named only where the DNA matches it firmly. Size is omitted from some rows. Given values are once, few, many or a class for expanded clones.

>NA|NA|TRBJ1-6|TRBV9
TGTGCCAGCAGCGTAAGCGGGGTTGGTAATTCACCCCTCCACTTT
CASSVSGVGNSPLHF
>NA|NA|TRBJ1-2|TRBV7-9
TGTGCCAGCAGCCCCATGATGGGAAACTATGGCTACACCTTC
CASSPMMGNYGYTF
>NA|NA|TRBJ2-7|TRBV19
TGTGCCAGTAGTTCCGCCAGGGGGCGGGGGTCCTACGAGCAGTACTTC
CASSSARGRGSYEQYF
>NA|NA|TRBJ1-6|TRBV2
TGTGCCAGCAGGGGAGGGGCGGATTTCGACCTCCACTTT
CASRGGADFDLHF
>TRBD1|NA|TRBJ1-2|TRBV7-2
TGTGCCAGCAGCTTATGGACAGGGGGCTATGGCTACACCTTC
CASSLWTGGYGYTF
>TRBD1|once|TRBJ1-2|TRBV4-2
TGTGCCAGCAGCCAGGCCGGGACAGTCCTTAACTATGGCTACACCTTC
CASSQAGTVLNYGYTF
>TRBD2|NA|TRBJ2-1|TRBV19
TGTGCCAGTAGTCCCCAGGTAGCGGGGGTCGCTAATGAGCAGTTCTTC
CASSPQVAGVANEQFF
>NA|NA|TRBJ1-2|TRBV5-6
TGTGCCAGCAGCTCTTGGGGTCGGGGGGCTAACTATGGCTACACCTTC
CASSSWGRGANYGYTF
>TRBD1|NA|TRBJ1-1|TRBV7-9
TGTGCCAGCAGCACCACCTTAAAGGACAGGTCGAACACTGAAGCTTTCTTT
CASSTTLKDRSNTEAFF
>TRBD2|NA|TRBJ2-3|TRBV4-1
TGCGCCAGCAGCCTCAGCCGGGGGGGTAGCACAGATACGCAGTATTTT
CASSLSRGGSTDTQYF
>NA|NA|TRBJ2-5|TRBV7-8
TGTGCCAGCAGCTTAGATCGAGTATTGGAGACCCAGTACTTC
CASSLDRVLETQYF
>NA|NA|TRBJ1-1|TRBV19
TGTGCCAGTAGTATAGACACAGGTATGAACACTGAAGCTTTCTTT
CASSIDTGMNTEAFF
>NA|once|TRBJ1-3|TRBV30
TGTGCCTGGAGTGAAAGCTCTGGAAACACCATATATTTT
CAWSESSGNTIYF
>TRBD1|once|TRBJ2-1|TRBV11-3
TGTGCCAGCAGCTTAGTACTAGGACAGGGGGCCGATGAGCAGTTCTTC
CASSLVLGQGADEQFF
>NA|NA|TRBJ1-1|TRBV6-2/TRBV6-3
TGTGCCAGCAGTTACTCGAAGGTCACAAGTACTGAAGCTTTCTTT
CASSYSKVTSTEAFF
>NA|NA|TRBJ2-1|TRBV3-1/TRBV3-2
TGTGCCAGCAGCCGAGTCACCAATGAGCAGTTCTTC
CASSRVTNEQFF
>NA|NA|TRBJ1-2|TRBV10-3
TGTGCCACCAACGAGGATGGTTTCGGCTATGGCTACACCTTC
CATNEDGFGYGYTF
>NA|NA|TRBJ2-7|TRBV5-5
TGTGCCAGCAGCTTGGGAACAGGCACCTACGAGCAGTACTTC
CASSLGTGTYEQYF
>NA|NA|TRBJ2-3|TRBV19
TGTGCCAGTAGCGTGGGACTCAACACAGATACGCAGTATTTT
CASSVGLNTDTQYF
>NA|NA|TRBJ2-2|TRBV12-3/TRBV12-4
TGTGCCAGCAGTTTCCTAGGGACCGGGGAGCTGTTTTTT
CASSFLGTGELFF
>NA|NA|TRBJ2-5|TRBV6-5
TGTGCCAGCACCAAAAGGCAGCCCGGGGAGACCCAGTACTTC
CASTKRQPGETQYF
>NA|NA|TRBJ1-2|TRBV6-1
TGTGCCAGCAGTGATGTACAGGGAACCTATGGCTACACCTTC
CASSDVQGTYGYTF
>NA|NA|TRBJ2-7|TRBV11-3
TGTGCCAGCAGCCGCCAGGGGGGGGAGCAGTACTTC
CASSRQGGEQYF
>NA|once|TRBJ1-2|TRBV5-1
TGCGCCAGCACCTCCACGGCGGGAAACTATGGCTACACCTTC
CASTSTAGNYGYTF
>NA|NA|TRBJ2-4|TRBV2
TGTGCCAGCAGAGAAGACAGGCTAGCCAAAAACATTCAGTACTTC
CASREDRLAKNIQYF
>NA|NA|TRBJ2-3|TRBV7-6
TGTGCCAGCAGCTTAGTTGGAGGTAGCACAGATACGCAGTATTTT
CASSLVGGSTDTQYF
>NA|NA|TRBJ1-5|TRBV5-1
TGCGCCAGCAGCTTAACTACAGGGTACCAGCCCCAGCATTTT
CASSLTTGYQPQHF
>TRBD2|NA|TRBJ2-1|TRBV29-1
TGCAGCGTTGACGGGACTAGCCAGGAGCAGTTCTTC
CSVDGTSQEQFF
>NA|NA|TRBJ1-1|TRBV19
TGTGCCAGTAGCCACCCCGTGGGAGGGATTTACTCTGAAGCTTTCTTT
CASSHPVGGIYSEAFF
>NA|NA|TRBJ1-6|TRBV6-5
TGTGCCAGCAGAGTGAGCGATTATAATTCACCCCTCCACTTT
CASRVSDYNSPLHF
>NA|NA|TRBJ1-5|TRBV6-1
TGTGCCAGCAGTGGCCGGCGACGGACGGGGGGCAATCAGCCCCAGCATTTT
CASSGRRRTGGNQPQHF
>NA|NA|TRBJ1-4|TRBV5-8
TGTGCCAGCAGCTTGGCGGGCCTTTGGGGAACTGATGAAAAACTGTTTTTT
CASSLAGLWGTDEKLFF
>NA|NA|TRBJ2-3|TRBV11-2
TGTGCCAGCAGCTTAGTAACAGGTGGTACAGATACGCAGTATTTT
CASSLVTGGTDTQYF
>TRBD1|NA|TRBJ1-5|TRBV6-4
TGTGCCAGCAGTGACTCGACAGGGGGGGGCAATCAGCCCCAGCATTTT
CASSDSTGGGNQPQHF
>NA|NA|TRBJ2-7|TRBV5-1
TGCGCCACCCCGGGGGGCTGTTCCTACGAGCAGTACTTC
CATPGGCSYEQYF
>NA|NA|TRBJ1-1|TRBV5-1
TGCGCCAGCAGCCTGGGGGGGACTTTGAACACTGAAGCTTTCTTT
CASSLGGTLNTEAFF
>TRBD1|NA|TRBJ2-1|TRBV29-1
TGCAGCGTTGACGGTCTACGGGACAGGGAGAACAATGAGCAGTTCTTC
CSVDGLRDRENNEQFF
>TRBD2|NA|TRBJ2-4|TRBV30
TGTGCCTGGAGTGTGGGAGGGGCAGCCAAAAACATTCAGTACTTC
CAWSVGGAAKNIQYF
>TRBD2|once|TRBJ2-7|TRBV9
TGTGCCAGCAGCTCCCAGAGCGGCGGGGGATACTCCTACGAGCAGTACTTC
CASSSQSGGGYSYEQYF
>NA|few|TRBJ1-2|TRBV2
TGTGCCAGCAGTGGGGGTCGTAACTATGGCTACACCTTC
CASSGGRNYGYTF
>TRBD1|NA|TRBJ1-2|TRBV7-2
TGTGCCAGCAGCCACCCGGGACAGGGTTGGATAGATGGCTACACCTTC
CASSHPGQGWIDGYTF
>TRBD2|NA|TRBJ2-6|TRBV6-4
TGTGCCAGCAGTTCCCTTAGCGGGGGACAATCTGGGGCCAACGTCCTGACTTTC
CASSSLSGGQSGANVLTF
>NA|once|TRBJ1-5|TRBV9
TGTGCCAGCAGTACAACAGGGATCAATCAGCCCCAGCATTTT
CASSTTGINQPQHF
>TRBD2|NA|TRBJ2-1|TRBV6-5
TGTGCCAGCAGTAGCGGGGGGGCACTCATTGATGAGCAGTTCTTC
CASSSGGALIDEQFF
>NA|few|TRBJ1-1|TRBV6-2/TRBV6-3
TGTGCCAGCAGTTTGGGGGCCGTGAGGAACACTGAAGCTTTCTTT
CASSLGAVRNTEAFF
>TRBD1|NA|TRBJ2-4|TRBV28
TGTGCCAGCAGTGGCGGGACAGGGGGTTCGGACATTCAGTACTTC
CASSGGTGGSDIQYF
>NA|NA|TRBJ2-5|TRBV5-1
TGCGCCAGCAGCTTGGCCGAAGTTGTGGAGACCCAGTACTTC
CASSLAEVVETQYF
>TRBD2|NA|TRBJ2-5|TRBV19
TGTGCCAGTAGCTCCACGGGGGGAGGGCAAGAGACCCAGTACTTC
CASSSTGGGQETQYF
>TRBD2|NA|TRBJ2-5|TRBV2
TGTGCCAGCAAGGACTGGCTAGCGGCCCAAGAGACCCAGTACTTC
CASKDWLAAQETQYF
>TRBD2|NA|TRBJ2-7|TRBV7-2
TGTGCCAGCAGCTTAGAAGGAGTTAGCGGGGCCTACGAGCAGTACTTC
CASSLEGVSGAYEQYF
>NA|NA|TRBJ1-6|TRBV10-3
TGTGCCATCAGGGGGTTTGGTTCACCCCTCCACTTT
CAIRGFGSPLHF
>NA|NA|TRBJ2-1|TRBV12-3/TRBV12-4
TGTGCCAGTTACAGGACGGTATACAATGAGCAGTTCTTC
CASYRTVYNEQFF
>NA|NA|TRBJ2-1|TRBV5-1
TGCGCCAGCAGCCAGGACCGCAACTACTACAATGAGCAGTTCTTC
CASSQDRNYYNEQFF
>NA|NA|TRBJ2-3|TRBV4-3
TGCGCCAGCAGCCAAGAGGTAGCGGAGACAGATACGCAGTATTTT
CASSQEVAETDTQYF
>TRBD1|once|TRBJ1-1|TRBV28
TGTGCCAGCAGTTTATCGACAGGGTATTACACTGAAGCTTTCTTT
CASSLSTGYYTEAFF
>TRBD2|NA|TRBJ2-7|TRBV7-2
TGTGCCAGCAGCTGGAGCGGGGGGGTTTCATACGAGCAGTACTTC
CASSWSGGVSYEQYF
>TRBD1|NA|TRBJ2-7|TRBV5-1
TGCGCCAGCAGCTTGGGACAGGGGGCGATAAACGAGCAGTACTTC
CASSLGQGAINEQYF
>TRBD1|NA|TRBJ2-5|TRBV19
TGTGCCAGTAGCTCCAGGGACAGTAATTACCAAGAGACCCAGTACTTC
CASSSRDSNYQETQYF
>TRBD1|NA|TRBJ1-4|TRBV3-1/TRBV3-2
TGTGCCAGCAGCTTAACAGGGGGGAGAGAAAAACTGTTTTTT
CASSLTGGREKLFF